This record looks at one TCR beta chain sequence and its context. Its antigen is currently unknown. The data derive from a study of T cell responses to AZD1222 COVID-19 vaccine. Study-level information: Second doses at about 4 or about 12 weeks were pooled.

CDR3 length equals 14 residues. The V and J ends lost 3 bases and 2 bases respectively, with 10 bases between them. Germline CDR1 reads LNHDA; CDR2 reads SQIVND (reference sequence). Generated by immunoSEQ multiplex PCR, the TCRdb table keeps only in-frame clones and is missing some. The sample consists of approximately 79,000 clones, nearly 90% of them appearing once. Study results and caveats: Repertoires were collected only later (after the peak T cell response had occurred). Spike regions recognized by vaccine-associated CD4 TCRs spanned the protein, led by 160-218 and 743-854. Clonal diversity may have been underestimated, and the donors were mostly white British, with more females than males.

The sequencing used peripheral blood, collected on day 0 of AZD1222 vaccination. This clonotype was sampled from an adult in good health. The genes are TRBV19 and TRBJ1-2; a weak D match, TRBD1 (5 bases). Here the CDR3 reads CASSIGGTNYGYTF. The DNA of the CDR3 is TGTGCCAGTAGTATTGGTGGGACCAACTATGGCTACACCTTC.